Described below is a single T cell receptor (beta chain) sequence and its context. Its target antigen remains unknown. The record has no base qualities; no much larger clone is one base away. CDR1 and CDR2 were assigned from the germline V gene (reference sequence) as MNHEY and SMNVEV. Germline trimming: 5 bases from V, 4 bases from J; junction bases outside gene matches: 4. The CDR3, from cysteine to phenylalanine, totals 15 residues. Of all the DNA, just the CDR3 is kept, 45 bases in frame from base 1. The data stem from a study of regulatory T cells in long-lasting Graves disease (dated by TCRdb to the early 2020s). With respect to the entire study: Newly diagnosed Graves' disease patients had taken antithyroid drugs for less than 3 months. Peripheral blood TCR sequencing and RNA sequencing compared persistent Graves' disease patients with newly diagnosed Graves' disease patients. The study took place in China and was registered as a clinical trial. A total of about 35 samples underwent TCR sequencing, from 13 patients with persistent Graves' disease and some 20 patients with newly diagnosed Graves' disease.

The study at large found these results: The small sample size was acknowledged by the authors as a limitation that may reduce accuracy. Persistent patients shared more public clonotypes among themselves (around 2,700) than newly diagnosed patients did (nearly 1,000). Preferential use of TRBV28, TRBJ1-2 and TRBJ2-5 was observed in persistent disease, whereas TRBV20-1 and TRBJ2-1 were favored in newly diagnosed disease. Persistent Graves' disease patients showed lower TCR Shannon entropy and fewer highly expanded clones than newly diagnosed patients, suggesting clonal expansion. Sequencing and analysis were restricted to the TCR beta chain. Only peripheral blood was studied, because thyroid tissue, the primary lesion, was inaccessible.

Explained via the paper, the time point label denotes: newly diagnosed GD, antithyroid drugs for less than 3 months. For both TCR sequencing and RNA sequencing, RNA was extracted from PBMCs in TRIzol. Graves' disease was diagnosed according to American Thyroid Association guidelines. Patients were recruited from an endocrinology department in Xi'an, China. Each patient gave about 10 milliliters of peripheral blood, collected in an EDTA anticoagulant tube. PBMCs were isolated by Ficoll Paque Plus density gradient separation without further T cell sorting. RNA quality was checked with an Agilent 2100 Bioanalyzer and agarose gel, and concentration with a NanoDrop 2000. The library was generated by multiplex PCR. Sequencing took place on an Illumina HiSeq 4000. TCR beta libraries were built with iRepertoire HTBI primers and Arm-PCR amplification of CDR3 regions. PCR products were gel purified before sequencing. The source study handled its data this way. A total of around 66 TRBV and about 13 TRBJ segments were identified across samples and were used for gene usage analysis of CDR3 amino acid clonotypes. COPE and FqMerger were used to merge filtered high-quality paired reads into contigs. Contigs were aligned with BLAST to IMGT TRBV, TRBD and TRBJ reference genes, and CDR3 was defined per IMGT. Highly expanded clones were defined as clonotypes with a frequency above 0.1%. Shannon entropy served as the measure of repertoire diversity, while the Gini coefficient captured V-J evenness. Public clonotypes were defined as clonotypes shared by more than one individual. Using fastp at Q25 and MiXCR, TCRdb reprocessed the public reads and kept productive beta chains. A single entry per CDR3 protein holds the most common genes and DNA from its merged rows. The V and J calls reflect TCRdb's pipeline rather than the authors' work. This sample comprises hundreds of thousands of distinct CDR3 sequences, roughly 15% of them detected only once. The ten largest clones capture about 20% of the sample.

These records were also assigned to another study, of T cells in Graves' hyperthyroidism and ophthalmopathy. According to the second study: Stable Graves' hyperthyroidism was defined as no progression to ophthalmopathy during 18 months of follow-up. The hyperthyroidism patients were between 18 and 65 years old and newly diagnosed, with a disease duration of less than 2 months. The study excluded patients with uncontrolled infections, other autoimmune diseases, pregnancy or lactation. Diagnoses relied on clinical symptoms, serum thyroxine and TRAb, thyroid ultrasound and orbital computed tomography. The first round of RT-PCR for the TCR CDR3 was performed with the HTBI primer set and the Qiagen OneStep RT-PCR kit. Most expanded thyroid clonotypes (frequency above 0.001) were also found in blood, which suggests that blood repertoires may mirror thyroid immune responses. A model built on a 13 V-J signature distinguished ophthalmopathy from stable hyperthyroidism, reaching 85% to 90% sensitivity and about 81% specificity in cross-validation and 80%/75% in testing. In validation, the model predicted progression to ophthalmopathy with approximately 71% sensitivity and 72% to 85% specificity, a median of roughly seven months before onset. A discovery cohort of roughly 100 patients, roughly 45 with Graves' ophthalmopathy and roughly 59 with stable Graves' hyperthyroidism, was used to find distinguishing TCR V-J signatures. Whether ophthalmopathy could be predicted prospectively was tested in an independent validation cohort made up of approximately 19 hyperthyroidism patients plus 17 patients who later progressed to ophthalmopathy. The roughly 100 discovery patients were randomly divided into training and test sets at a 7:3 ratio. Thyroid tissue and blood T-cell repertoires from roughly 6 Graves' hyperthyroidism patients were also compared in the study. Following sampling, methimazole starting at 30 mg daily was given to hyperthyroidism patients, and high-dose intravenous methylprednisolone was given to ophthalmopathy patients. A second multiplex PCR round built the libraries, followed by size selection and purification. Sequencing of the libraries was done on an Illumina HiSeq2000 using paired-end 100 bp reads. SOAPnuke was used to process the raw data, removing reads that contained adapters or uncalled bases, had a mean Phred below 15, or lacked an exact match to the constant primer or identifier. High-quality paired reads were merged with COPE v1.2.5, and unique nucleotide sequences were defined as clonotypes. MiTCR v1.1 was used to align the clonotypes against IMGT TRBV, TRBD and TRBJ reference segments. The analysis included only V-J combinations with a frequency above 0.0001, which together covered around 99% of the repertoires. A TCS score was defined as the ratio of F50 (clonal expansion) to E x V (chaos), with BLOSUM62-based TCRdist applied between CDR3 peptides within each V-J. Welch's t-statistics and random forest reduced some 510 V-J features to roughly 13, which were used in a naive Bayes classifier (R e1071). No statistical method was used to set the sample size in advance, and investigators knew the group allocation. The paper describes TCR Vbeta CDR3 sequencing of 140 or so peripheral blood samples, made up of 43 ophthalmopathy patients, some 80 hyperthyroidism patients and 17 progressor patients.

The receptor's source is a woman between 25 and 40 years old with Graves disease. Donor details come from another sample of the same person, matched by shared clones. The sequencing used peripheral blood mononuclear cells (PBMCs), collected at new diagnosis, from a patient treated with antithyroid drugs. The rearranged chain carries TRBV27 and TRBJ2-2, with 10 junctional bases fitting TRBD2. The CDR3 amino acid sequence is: CASSLAGALTGELFF. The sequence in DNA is TGTGCCAGCAGTCTAGCGGGAGCGCTCACCGGGGAGCTGTTTTTT.